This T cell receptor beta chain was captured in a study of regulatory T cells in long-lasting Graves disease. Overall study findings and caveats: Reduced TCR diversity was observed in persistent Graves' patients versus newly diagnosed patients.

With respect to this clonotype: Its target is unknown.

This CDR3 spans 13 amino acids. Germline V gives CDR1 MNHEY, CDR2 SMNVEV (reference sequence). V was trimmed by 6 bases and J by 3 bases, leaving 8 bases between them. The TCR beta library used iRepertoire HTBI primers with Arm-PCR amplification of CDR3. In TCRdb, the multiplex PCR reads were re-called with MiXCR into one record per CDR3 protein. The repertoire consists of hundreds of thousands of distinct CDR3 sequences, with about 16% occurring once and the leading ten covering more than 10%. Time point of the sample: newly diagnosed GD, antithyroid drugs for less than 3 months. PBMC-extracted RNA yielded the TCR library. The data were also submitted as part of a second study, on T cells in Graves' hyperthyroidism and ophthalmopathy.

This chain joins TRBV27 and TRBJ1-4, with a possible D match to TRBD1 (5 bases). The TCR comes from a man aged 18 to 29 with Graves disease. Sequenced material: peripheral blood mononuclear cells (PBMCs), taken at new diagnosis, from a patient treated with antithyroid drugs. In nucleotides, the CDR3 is TGTGCCAGCAGGGGGCACTCTAATGAAAAACTGTTTTTT. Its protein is CASRGHSNEKLFF.